These 19 T cell receptor beta chains originate from one sample sequenced in a study of patients and donors after allogeneic stem cell transplantation. Each CDR3 protein is one row after TCRdb ran MiXCR on the RT-PCR reads. The sample has roughly 960,000 distinct CDR3 sequences, over 15% seen once. The sample was blood, either unsorted or a sorted T cell fraction (not recorded which). Every receptor here comes from a human donor who was either an allogeneic HSCT recipient or a stem cell or donor lymphocyte infusion donor (not recorded which). It is not recorded whose cells these are; they may come from a transplant donor.

This clonotype has more than one count but fewer than ten. This sequence joins TRBV7-8 and TRBJ2-3, with a weak D call TRBD2 (6 bases). Trimming pared 0 bases from V and 2 bases from J, leaving 9 bases between. Per the germline V gene, CDR1 is SGHVS and CDR2 is FQNEAQ. The CDR3 loop spans 15 amino acids. In DNA, the CDR3 is TGTGCCAGCAGCTTAGCGCGGGGCTACACAGATACGCAGTATTTT. Protein: CASSLARGYTDTQYF.

This sequence joins TRBV20-1 and TRBJ1-2, with 7 bases matching TRBD1. Unmatched junction bases numbered 10, after V lost 0 bases and J lost 3 bases. This CDR3 is 16 amino acids long. The germline V gene encodes CDR1 DFQATT and CDR2 SNEGSKA (reference sequence). Here the CDR3 DNA reads TGCAGTGCTAGAGATAGACCAGGGGGGGTCGACTATGGCTACACCTTC. It yields the protein CSARDRPGGVDYGYTF.

This clonotype was counted ten times or more. The chain employs TRBV6-5 and TRBJ1-2, with D perhaps matching TRBD1 (6 bases). CDR3 size: 14 residues. V was pared by 0 bases and J by 8 bases, with 13 bases between. CDR1 is MNHEY and CDR2 is SVGAGI in the germline V gene. CDR3 sequence (DNA): TGTGCCAGCAGTTACTCGGGCAGGGGTAGCGGCTACACCTTC. It is translated as CASSYSGRGSGYTF.

V gene TRBV12-3 or TRBV12-4 combines with J gene TRBJ2-2; 15 bases agree with TRBD2. CDR3 size: 19 residues. V shed 6 bases, J shed 3 bases, and the junction held 11 bases outside the gene matches. This CDR3 reads CASSRRTSGRALDTGELFF. CDR3 DNA sequence: TGTGCCAGCAGCCGGCGGACTAGCGGGAGGGCCTTGGACACCGGGGAGCTGTTTTTT.

This chain joins TRBV5-6 and TRBJ2-3; D unresolved. Germline V lookup: CDR1 SGHDT, CDR2 YYEEEE. CDR3 length: 16 residues. Trimming removed 1 base at V and 3 bases at J, with 15 bases between. CDR3 coding DNA: TGTGCCAGCAGCTTGCTCCGCGGCTCTGTGACAGATACGCAGTATTTT. It translates to CASSLLRGSVTDTQYF.

A few counts support this clonotype. The chain carries TRBV5-6 and TRBJ2-2, with D unresolved. CDR1 SGHDT and CDR2 YYEEEE come from the germline V gene. With 0 bases removed from V and 1 base from J, the gap between germline ends came to 7 bases. The CDR3 contains 15 residues. The CDR3 sequence is CASSLDTKNTGELFF. The DNA of the CDR3 is TGTGCCAGCAGCTTGGACACTAAGAACACCGGGGAGCTGTTTTTT.

CDR3 residues: CASSPAGPLYEQYF. CDR3 in DNA: TGCGCCAGCAGCCCGGCGGGGCCTTTATACGAGCAGTACTTC. V and J are TRBV5-1 and TRBJ2-7; a weak D match, TRBD2 (6 bases). The germline V and J ends were trimmed by 4 bases and 4 bases, with 15 bases remaining between them. This CDR3 comprises 14 residues. Per the germline V gene, CDR1 is SGHRS and CDR2 is YFSETQ.

This clonotype appeared many times. The V call is TRBV12-3 or TRBV12-4, the J call TRBJ2-1, with TRBD2 matching over 7 bases. This CDR3 region has 14 residues. With 6 bases clipped from V and 0 bases from J, the junction kept 2 bases outside the gene matches. CDR3 residues: CASRWTSSYNEQFF. The CDR3 nucleotides are TGTGCCAGCAGATGGACTAGCTCCTACAATGAGCAGTTCTTC.

A few counts support this clonotype. This sequence joins TRBV12-3 or TRBV12-4 and TRBJ2-7; tentatively, D is TRBD1 (6 bases). V lost 6 bases to trimming and J lost 2 bases, with 17 bases between them. The CDR3 is 15 residues long. For the CDR3, the DNA is TGTGCCAGCAGGATGGCAGGGGCCTTTACCTACGAGCAGTACTTC. Residues: CASRMAGAFTYEQYF.

The rearrangement joins TRBV5-1 to TRBJ1-2; a weak D match, TRBD1 (5 bases). The germline CDR1 and CDR2 sequences are SGHRS and YFSETQ. With 0 bases removed from V and 7 bases from J, the gap between germline ends came to 16 bases. The CDR3 covers 15 residues. Here the CDR3 reads CASSLEGRVRGGYTF. In DNA, the CDR3 is TGCGCCAGCAGCTTGGAAGGCAGGGTGCGTGGTGGCTACACCTTC.

The genes are TRBV20-1 and TRBJ1-1, with 8 bases aligning to TRBD1. This CDR3 contains 13 residues. Unmatched junction bases numbered 3, after V lost 6 bases and J lost 0 bases. Looked up from germline, CDR1 is DFQATT and CDR2 is SNEGSKA (reference sequence). CDR3 residues: CSADRGMNTEAFF. The CDR3 nucleotides are TGCAGTGCCGACAGGGGAATGAACACTGAAGCTTTCTTT.

This clonotype has just a few counts. This rearrangement joins TRBV24-1 to TRBJ2-1, with no clear D. CDR1 is KGHDR, CDR2 SFDVKD, per germline. The germline V and J ends were trimmed by 0 bases and 5 bases, with 10 bases remaining between them. The CDR3 consists of 15 residues. The DNA of the CDR3 is TGTGCCACCAGTGATTTGGGACCGGACGACAATGAGCAGTTCTTC. It is translated as CATSDLGPDDNEQFF.

The chain is built from TRBV9 and TRBJ2-1; 12 bases map to TRBD2. V shed 1 base, J shed 10 bases, and the junction held 9 bases outside the gene matches. CDR3 length: 16 amino acids. The V gene's germline CDR1 is SGDLS and CDR2 YYNGEE. The CDR3 DNA is TGTGCCAGCAGCGTAAACCGACTAGCGGGAGATGACGAGCAGTTCTTC. Translated: CASSVNRLAGDDEQFF.

In this sample, this clonotype turned up a few times. The chain employs TRBV25-1 and TRBJ2-7; no clear D. The length of the CDR3 is 17 residues. The V gene lost 1 base and the J gene lost 1 base, with 17 bases spanning the gap. CDR1 is MGHDK, CDR2 SYGVNS, per germline. CDR3 sequence (DNA): TGTGCCAGCAGTGAATCTCCCCTTGCGAAGGGTTCCTACGAGCAGTACTTC. Translation gives CASSESPLAKGSYEQYF.

This chain uses TRBV4-1 with TRBJ2-3, with 8 bases fitting TRBD2. This CDR3 contains 16 residues. Germline CDR1 MGHRA, CDR2 YSYEKL. Trimming took 4 bases from V and 5 from J; bases not matched to a gene: 11. The CDR3 coding sequence is TGCGCCAGCAGCCCCACACCCTCCCGGGAGGGAGATACGCAGTATTTT. Protein product: CASSPTPSREGDTQYF.

This sequence joins TRBV6-1 and TRBJ1-5, with D perhaps matching TRBD1 (6 bases). Germline lookup yields CDR1 MNHNS and CDR2 SASEGT. The CDR3 is made up of 15 amino acids. V was trimmed by 6 bases and J by 0 bases, leaving 12 bases between them. CDR3 loop: CASRVGQLSNQPQHF. The CDR3 nucleotides are TGTGCCAGCAGGGTCGGACAGCTTAGCAATCAGCCCCAGCATTTT.

The chain is built from TRBV6-1 and TRBJ2-2; D remains ambiguous. CDR1 MNHNS and CDR2 SASEGT come from the germline V gene. This CDR3 is built from 15 residues. V was shortened by 5 bases and J by 3 bases, with 13 bases between the two germline ends. The CDR3 DNA follows: TGTGCCAGCAGTCGTGATGGGGTGGACACCGGGGAGCTGTTTTTT. It translates to CASSRDGVDTGELFF.

The chain recombines TRBV2 with TRBJ2-5; either TRBD1 or TRBD2 may supply D (5 bases each). Between the trimmed V and J ends, which lost 0 bases and 7 bases, there was a span of 9 bases. The CDR3 has 13 residues. Germline lookup yields CDR1 SNHLY and CDR2 FYNNEI. The DNA for the CDR3 is TGTGCCAGCAGTGAAGCGCTGGGGGTGACCCAGTACTTC. Amino acid sequence: CASSEALGVTQYF.

The chain combines TRBV18 with TRBJ2-5, with TRBD2 matching 12 bases. CDR1 and CDR2 (germline): KGHSH, LQKENI. The CDR3 is 15 residues long. V shed 1 base and J 4 bases; nucleotides not matched to a gene: 1. CDR3 loop: CASSPLTSGRETQYF. The CDR3, as DNA: TGTGCCAGCTCACCACTGACTAGCGGGAGAGAGACCCAGTACTTC.